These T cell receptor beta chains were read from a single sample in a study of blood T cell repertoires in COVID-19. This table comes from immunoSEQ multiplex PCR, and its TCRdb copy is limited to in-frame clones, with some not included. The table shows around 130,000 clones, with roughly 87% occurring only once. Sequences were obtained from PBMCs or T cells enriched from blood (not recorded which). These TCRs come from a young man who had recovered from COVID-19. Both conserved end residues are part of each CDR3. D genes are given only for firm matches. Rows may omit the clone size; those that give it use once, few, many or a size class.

cdr3_aa: CASSGTGWDTGELFF
cdr3_nt: TGTGCCAGCAGTGGGACAGGGTGGGACACCGGGGAGCTGTTTTTT
clone_size: few
v_call: TRBV27
d_call: TRBD1
j_call: TRBJ2-2

cdr3_aa: CASSMSPPGSWNEKLFF
cdr3_nt: TGTGCCAGTAGTATGAGTCCGCCAGGAAGTTGGAATGAAAAACTGTTTTTT
clone_size: NA
v_call: TRBV19
d_call: NA
j_call: TRBJ1-4

cdr3_aa: CATSLADTGELFF
cdr3_nt: TGTGCCACCAGTTTAGCGGACACCGGGGAGCTGTTTTTT
clone_size: NA
v_call: TRBV24-1
d_call: NA
j_call: TRBJ2-2

cdr3_aa: CSVEIGSYGYTF
cdr3_nt: TGCAGCGTTGAAATCGGTAGTTATGGCTACACCTTC
clone_size: NA
v_call: TRBV29-1
d_call: NA
j_call: TRBJ1-2

cdr3_aa: CASSLDFRTDYTF
cdr3_nt: TGTGCCAGCAGCTTAGATTTTCGAACAGACTACACCTTC
clone_size: NA
v_call: TRBV11-2
d_call: NA
j_call: TRBJ1-2

cdr3_aa: CASSATGYNEQFF
cdr3_nt: TGTGCCAGCAGCGCGACAGGCTACAATGAGCAGTTCTTC
clone_size: NA
v_call: TRBV7-2
d_call: NA
j_call: TRBJ2-1

cdr3_aa: CASSEGAGGFDIQYF
cdr3_nt: TGTGCCAGCAGCGAGGGTGCCGGGGGATTTGACATTCAGTACTTC
clone_size: NA
v_call: TRBV6-5
d_call: NA
j_call: TRBJ2-4

cdr3_aa: CASSFHRDQPQHF
cdr3_nt: TGTGCCAGCAGTTTTCACAGAGATCAGCCCCAGCATTTT
clone_size: NA
v_call: TRBV27
d_call: NA
j_call: TRBJ1-5

cdr3_aa: CASRPGTVSNQPQHF
cdr3_nt: TGTGCCAGCAGGCCCGGGACAGTTAGCAATCAGCCCCAGCATTTT
clone_size: NA
v_call: TRBV27
d_call: TRBD1
j_call: TRBJ1-5

cdr3_aa: CASSLSGDGANVLTF
cdr3_nt: TGTGCCAGCAGTTTATCAGGGGATGGGGCCAACGTCCTGACTTTC
clone_size: NA
v_call: TRBV6-2/TRBV6-3
d_call: NA
j_call: TRBJ2-6

cdr3_aa: CASSRDSGSSYEQYF
cdr3_nt: TGTGCCAGCTCACGGGATAGCGGAAGCTCCTACGAGCAGTACTTC
clone_size: NA
v_call: TRBV18
d_call: NA
j_call: TRBJ2-7

cdr3_aa: CASRGGTVNQPQHF
cdr3_nt: TGTGCCAGCAGGGGAGGGACGGTTAATCAGCCCCAGCATTTT
clone_size: NA
v_call: TRBV2
d_call: NA
j_call: TRBJ1-5

cdr3_aa: CASSLYGGLGTEAFF
cdr3_nt: TGTGCCAGCAGCTTGTATGGGGGCTTGGGCACTGAAGCTTTCTTT
clone_size: NA
v_call: TRBV5-6
d_call: NA
j_call: TRBJ1-1

cdr3_aa: CASSPTGYSNQPQHF
cdr3_nt: TGTGCCAGCAGCCCGACAGGGTATAGCAATCAGCCCCAGCATTTT
clone_size: many
v_call: TRBV11-2
d_call: TRBD1
j_call: TRBJ1-5

cdr3_aa: CASSEIGKGIVDYEQFF
cdr3_nt: TGTGCCAGCAGCGAAATCGGTAAGGGGATCGTCGACTATGAGCAGTTCTTC
clone_size: NA
v_call: TRBV21-1
d_call: NA
j_call: TRBJ2-1

cdr3_aa: CASSRGTGVSEAFF
cdr3_nt: TGTGCCAGCAGCCGCGGGACAGGGGTGTCTGAAGCTTTCTTT
clone_size: NA
v_call: TRBV5-4
d_call: TRBD1
j_call: TRBJ1-1

cdr3_aa: CASSSPRQGIGELFF
cdr3_nt: TGTGCCAGCAGCTCCCCACGACAGGGGATCGGGGAGCTGTTTTTT
clone_size: NA
v_call: TRBV7-9
d_call: TRBD1
j_call: TRBJ2-2

cdr3_aa: CASSPISGLSYNEQFF
cdr3_nt: TGTGCCAGCAGCCCTATTAGCGGGCTCTCCTACAATGAGCAGTTCTTC
clone_size: NA
v_call: TRBV5-4
d_call: TRBD2
j_call: TRBJ2-1

cdr3_aa: CASSGGYGYTF
cdr3_nt: TGTGCCAGCAGTGGAGGATATGGCTACACCTTC
clone_size: NA
v_call: TRBV27
d_call: NA
j_call: TRBJ1-2

cdr3_aa: CASSKRQGLDYGYTF
cdr3_nt: TGTGCCAGCAGCAAAAGACAGGGGCTCGACTATGGCTACACCTTC
clone_size: NA
v_call: TRBV7-2
d_call: TRBD1
j_call: TRBJ1-2

cdr3_aa: CASSARQGDWANEKLFF
cdr3_nt: TGTGCCAGCAGTGCTAGACAGGGGGATTGGGCTAATGAAAAACTGTTTTTT
clone_size: NA
v_call: TRBV27
d_call: TRBD1
j_call: TRBJ1-4

cdr3_aa: CASSYRDRNYEQYF
cdr3_nt: TGTGCCAGCAGTTACCGGGACAGGAACTACGAGCAGTACTTC
clone_size: NA
v_call: TRBV6-5
d_call: TRBD1
j_call: TRBJ2-7

cdr3_aa: CASSSGGSETQYF
cdr3_nt: TGTGCCAGCAGTTCGGGGGGAAGCGAGACCCAGTACTTC
clone_size: NA
v_call: TRBV12-3/TRBV12-4
d_call: TRBD2
j_call: TRBJ2-5

cdr3_aa: CASSVDKRGSANEQFF
cdr3_nt: TGTGCCAGCAGCGTAGATAAGCGGGGTTCTGCCAATGAGCAGTTCTTC
clone_size: NA
v_call: TRBV9
d_call: TRBD2
j_call: TRBJ2-1

cdr3_aa: CASSYTTSSGETQYF
cdr3_nt: TGTGCCAGCAGTTACACAACTTCATCGGGGGAGACCCAGTACTTC
clone_size: NA
v_call: TRBV6-5
d_call: NA
j_call: TRBJ2-5

cdr3_aa: CASSQGQLTGELFF
cdr3_nt: TGTGCCAGCAGTCAGGGACAGCTCACCGGGGAGCTGTTTTTT
clone_size: NA
v_call: TRBV27
d_call: TRBD1
j_call: TRBJ2-2